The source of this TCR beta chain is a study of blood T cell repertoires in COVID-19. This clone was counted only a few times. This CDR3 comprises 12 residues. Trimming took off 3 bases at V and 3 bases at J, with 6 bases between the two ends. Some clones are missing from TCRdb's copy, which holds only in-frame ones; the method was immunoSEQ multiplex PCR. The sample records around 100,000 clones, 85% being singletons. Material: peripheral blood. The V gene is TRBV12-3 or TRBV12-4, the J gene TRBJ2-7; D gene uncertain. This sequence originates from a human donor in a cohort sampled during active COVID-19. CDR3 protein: CASSFSLYEQYF. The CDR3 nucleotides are TGTGCCAGCAGTTTTTCACTCTACGAGCAGTACTTC.